This record looks at one T cell receptor beta chain sequence and its context. What it binds is unknown. An Oncomine TCR Beta short-read assay was used to sequence the DNA from cultured CD4+ T cells. Each CDR3 protein is one row after TCRdb ran MiXCR on the PCR reads. Here the sample spans about 21,000 distinct CDR3 sequences, around 35% being singletons. CDR3 length equals 11 residues. Per the germline V gene, CDR1 is MNHNS and CDR2 is SASEGT. V lost 7 bases, J lost 5 bases, and 8 bases lay in between. This sample was included in a study of vaccination and CD4 T cells after COVID-19. For the study at large: Blood was drawn a median around 70 days post second dose, range 14 to 241. Each control culture was treated with a CEFX pool, an HIV-1 Nef pool, or no peptide.

Study observations and caveats: SARS-CoV-2-reactive clonotypes rose nonsignificantly, with the median going from approximately 21 to 40.

This sample's treatment: roughly 10-day PBMC culture with coronavirus spike peptide pools or control peptides (ViraFEST assay). Sample: CD4+ T cells from blood, cultured in vitro, taken before SARS-CoV-2 vaccination. The J gene is TRBJ1-2, the V gene TRBV6-1; D is uncertain. The receptor was derived from a human donor who had recovered from COVID-19. The CDR3 bases are TGTGCCAGCAAGAGGGATTATGGCTACACCTTC. Amino acid sequence: CASKRDYGYTF.